A selection of T cell receptor beta chains follows, all from one sample in a study of CD8 T cells in Susac syndrome. TCRdb re-called the immunoSEQ multiplex PCR reads through MiXCR, storing one row per CDR3 protein. In the table there are about 300,000 distinct CDR3 sequences, 92% of which are singletons. Sequences were obtained from CD4+ T cells from PBMCs. Receptors originate from a human donor with multiple sclerosis. Both conserved end residues are trimmed from each CDR3. Each record gives: clone size, V gene, D gene, CDR3 length, CDR3 protein. A D gene is named only where the DNA matches it firmly. For some rows the clone size is stated as once, few or many, or as a class when expanded; others skip it.

abundance: NA; v_gene: TRBV20-1; d_gene: NA; len: 11; CDR3aa: SAQPTPGNEQF
abundance: NA; v_gene: TRBV20-1; d_gene: NA; len: 11; CDR3aa: SARATGTDTQY
abundance: NA; v_gene: TRBV6-2/TRBV6-3; d_gene: NA; len: 13; CDR3aa: ASSPPDRRYNEQF
abundance: NA; v_gene: TRBV12-3/TRBV12-4; d_gene: NA; len: 13; CDR3aa: ASTLSSANTGELF
abundance: NA; v_gene: TRBV12-3/TRBV12-4; d_gene: TRBD2; len: 13; CDR3aa: ASRRLAGVTDTQY
abundance: NA; v_gene: TRBV20-1; d_gene: NA; len: 12; CDR3aa: SASRDLSNQPQH
abundance: NA; v_gene: TRBV11-3; d_gene: NA; len: 12; CDR3aa: ASSLEQGVYEAF
abundance: few; v_gene: TRBV18; d_gene: NA; len: 10; CDR3aa: ASSQPGTEAF
abundance: NA; v_gene: TRBV4-2; d_gene: NA; len: 12; CDR3aa: ASSQEDGYQPQH
abundance: NA; v_gene: TRBV7-6; d_gene: NA; len: 12; CDR3aa: ASSLSGTFNEQF
abundance: NA; v_gene: TRBV30; d_gene: NA; len: 12; CDR3aa: AWKKYVSGNTIY
abundance: NA; v_gene: TRBV7-2; d_gene: NA; len: 11; CDR3aa: ASIMRGATEAF
abundance: NA; v_gene: TRBV7-2; d_gene: NA; len: 10; CDR3aa: ASSSHSGELF
abundance: NA; v_gene: TRBV27; d_gene: TRBD2; len: 14; CDR3aa: ASGGWAGGPYNEQF
abundance: once; v_gene: TRBV28; d_gene: NA; len: 14; CDR3aa: ASSGQGPPIFSGYT
abundance: NA; v_gene: TRBV7-3; d_gene: NA; len: 13; CDR3aa: ASSLGPGSTYEQY
abundance: NA; v_gene: TRBV29-1; d_gene: NA; len: 12; CDR3aa: SVGLRALTDTQY